This entry lists 17 T cell receptor beta chains sequenced from one sample in a study of shared clonotypes between healthy human individuals. The assay was immunoSEQ multiplex PCR, and TCRdb's table has in-frame clones only and misses some. The table shows around 700,000 clones, with approximately 75% occurring only once. Input material: memory CD4+ T cells sorted from blood. Subset: CD45RA-negative fraction. The receptors stem from a woman in her twenties or thirties in good health.

This clone appeared a few times. This sequence joins TRBV6-1 and TRBJ2-1; D might be TRBD1 (6 bases). The length of the CDR3 is 13 residues. Germline loops: CDR1 MNHNS, CDR2 SASEGT. Trimming pared 0 bases from V and 15 bases from J, leaving 15 bases between. CDR3 in amino acids: CASSEANREGGFF. CDR3 sequence (DNA): TGTGCCAGCAGTGAAGCGAACAGGGAAGGTGGGTTCTTC.

This clone has a handful of counts. This chain links TRBV28 with TRBJ2-1; D ambiguous. Trimming took off 3 bases at V and 2 bases at J, with 8 bases between the two ends. The CDR3 contains 14 residues. Germline V CDR1 and CDR2: MDHEN, SYDVKM. CDR3 sequence: CASSLVMAYNEQFF. DNA of the CDR3: TGTGCCAGCAGTTTGGTTATGGCCTACAATGAGCAGTTCTTC.

The chain joins TRBV6-6 to TRBJ1-1; no clear D. Germline values: CDR1 MNHNY, CDR2 SVGAGI (reference sequence). Trimming removed 4 bases from V and 4 bases from J, with 10 bases in between. The CDR3 contains 13 residues. The CDR3 region is CASSLGIGTEAFF. The CDR3 nucleotides read TGTGCCAGCAGTTTGGGAATTGGCACTGAAGCTTTCTTT.

This clone was recorded many times. The V call is TRBV27, the J call TRBJ1-5, with D perhaps matching TRBD1 (6 bases). The CDR3 runs to 15 residues. The V gene's germline CDR1 is MNHEY and CDR2 SMNVEV (reference sequence). Trimming stripped 3 bases from V and 3 bases from J, with 12 bases between. The CDR3 here is CASSFTGAYNQPQHF. For the CDR3, the DNA is TGTGCCAGCAGTTTCACGGGGGCGTACAATCAGCCCCAGCATTTT.

The chain recombines TRBV5-4 with TRBJ2-1; 11 nucleotides match TRBD2. J lost 7 bases, V lost 5 bases, and 20 bases had no gene match. This CDR3 is 19 amino acids long. The germline V gene encodes CDR1 SGHNT and CDR2 YYREEE (reference sequence). The DNA of the CDR3 is TGTGCCAGCAGTCCTGCGGGACTAGCGGTAGGGGGGAAGGGGAATGAGCAGTTCTTC. Residues: CASSPAGLAVGGKGNEQFF.

The chain has TRBV10-1 and TRBJ2-7; 7 bases map to TRBD2. The trim removed 2 bases at V and 2 bases at J, leaving 18 bases unmatched. This CDR3 has 19 residues. The germline gives CDR1 WNHNN, CDR2 SYGVQD (reference sequence). CDR3 sequence: CASSEPHVGSGVKTYEQYF. The CDR3 nucleotides are TGCGCCAGCAGTGAGCCGCACGTTGGCAGCGGGGTAAAAACCTACGAGCAGTACTTC.

This clone was found a few times. The gene calls are TRBV7-9 and TRBJ1-1, with TRBD1 identical over 8 bases. Trimming removed 5 bases from V and 5 bases from J; junction bases left unmatched: 10. In germline, CDR1 is SEHNR, CDR2 FQNEAQ (reference sequence). The CDR3 contains 15 residues. The CDR3 spells CASSPGTGRGTEAFF. In DNA, the CDR3 is TGTGCCAGCAGCCCTGGGACAGGTCGGGGGACTGAAGCTTTCTTT.

The gene calls are TRBV19 and TRBJ2-1, with D possibly matching TRBD1 (5 bases). CDR3 size: 13 residues. V was clipped by 1 base and J by 10 bases, with 11 bases between them. CDR1 is LNHDA, CDR2 SQIVND, per germline (reference sequence). The CDR3 here is CASSIVGPKEQFF. The CDR3 nucleotides read TGTGCCAGTAGTATAGTGGGGCCGAAGGAGCAGTTCTTC.

This chain links TRBV2 with TRBJ2-1, with D perhaps being TRBD1 or TRBD2 (6 bases each). Between the trimmed V and J ends, which lost 6 bases and 9 bases, there was a span of 18 bases. The CDR3 is 14 residues long. Germline V lookup: CDR1 SNHLY, CDR2 FYNNEI. The CDR3 sequence is CASRVIQGGGEQFF. CDR3 coding DNA: TGTGCCAGCAGGGTGATCCAAGGGGGAGGTGAGCAGTTCTTC.

The chain has TRBV28 and TRBJ1-4; the match to TRBD1 covers 8 bases. V dropped 2 bases and J dropped 7; count of bases not matched to a gene: 12. The CDR3 runs to 17 residues. CDR1 MDHEN and CDR2 SYDVKM come from the germline V gene. CDR3 sequence reads: CASSLPTRTGRREKLFF. CDR3 in DNA: TGTGCCAGCAGTTTACCCACAAGGACAGGGCGTCGTGAAAAACTGTTTTTT.

This rearrangement joins TRBV28 to TRBJ1-2, with D possibly matching TRBD1 (6 bases). V lost 7 bases, J lost 4 bases, and 7 bases lay in between. The length of the CDR3 is 11 residues. The germline gives CDR1 MDHEN, CDR2 SYDVKM. DNA of the CDR3: TGTGCCAGCAAGGACAGCTATGGCTACACCTTC. Its protein product is CASKDSYGYTF.

The chain uses TRBV19 and TRBJ1-1; D is unresolved. With 5 bases removed from V and 2 bases from J, the gap between germline ends came to 21 bases. Germline V gene sequence: CDR1 LNHDA, CDR2 SQIVND (reference sequence). This CDR3 has 17 amino acids. The CDR3: CASSLEGRGNLNTEAFF. DNA for the CDR3: TGTGCCAGTAGTTTGGAAGGACGGGGTAACTTAAACACTGAAGCTTTCTTT.

This chain links TRBV11-2 with TRBJ2-3; possible D gene TRBD2, 6 bases. V gave up 5 bases and J gave up 4 bases, with 19 bases separating them. The length of the CDR3 is 16 residues. Germline V gene lookup returns CDR1 SGHAT and CDR2 FQNNGV. CDR3: CASSLRLDPLSDTQYF. The CDR3 nucleotides are TGTGCCAGCAGCCTTCGACTAGACCCTCTCTCAGATACGCAGTATTTT.

V usage is TRBV9 and J usage is TRBJ2-5; 13 nucleotides match TRBD2. With 6 bases clipped from V and 1 base from J, the junction kept 6 bases outside the gene matches. Germline CDR1 is SGDLS and CDR2 is YYNGEE. The CDR3 runs 16 residues. CDR3 nucleotides: TGTGCCAGCAACACGGGACTAGCGGGACTCCAAGAGACCCAGTACTTC. Translating gives CASNTGLAGLQETQYF.

The chain recombines TRBV4-2 with TRBJ1-1; 9 bases agree with TRBD1. The junction had 4 bases not matched to a gene; V was cut back by 4 bases and J by 1 base. This CDR3 is built from 15 residues. The germline V gene encodes CDR1 LGHNA and CDR2 YNFKEQ. In nucleotides, the CDR3 is TGTGCCAGCAGCCCTTGGACAGGGGAGAACACTGAAGCTTTCTTT. Protein product: CASSPWTGENTEAFF.

The rearrangement joins TRBV4-1 to TRBJ1-2; D unresolved. The CDR3 extends over 15 amino acids. Trimming pared 5 bases from V and 6 bases from J, leaving 19 bases between. Looked up from germline, CDR1 is MGHRA and CDR2 is YSYEKL. The CDR3 nucleotides read TGCGCCAGCAGCGCCCGGCCCCGAGGTTTCGATGGCTACACCTTC. Protein: CASSARPRGFDGYTF.

About this clone: The sample carries other DNA sequences with the same CDR3. The chain carries TRBV2 and TRBJ2-3, with D perhaps matching TRBD2 (5 bases). This CDR3 spans 14 amino acids. CDR1 SNHLY and CDR2 FYNNEI come from the germline V gene. V gave up 2 bases and J gave up 1 base, with 7 bases separating them. In DNA, the CDR3 is TGTGCCAGCAGTGAACGTAGCGGCACAGATACGCAGTATTTT. Translating gives CASSERSGTDTQYF.